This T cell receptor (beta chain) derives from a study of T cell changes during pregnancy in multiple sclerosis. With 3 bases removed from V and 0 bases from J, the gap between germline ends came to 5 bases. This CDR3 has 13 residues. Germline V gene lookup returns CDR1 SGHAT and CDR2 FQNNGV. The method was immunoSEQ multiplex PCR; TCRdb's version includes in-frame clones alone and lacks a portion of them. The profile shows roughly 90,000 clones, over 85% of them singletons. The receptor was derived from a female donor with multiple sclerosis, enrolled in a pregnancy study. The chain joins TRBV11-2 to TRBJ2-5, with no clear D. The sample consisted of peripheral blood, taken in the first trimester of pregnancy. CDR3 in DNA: TGTGCCAGCAGCTTCGGGTACCAAGAGACCCAGTACTTC. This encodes CASSFGYQETQYF.